This T cell receptor beta chain came from a study of Graves' ophthalmopathy and Graves' hyperthyroidism (dated by TCRdb to the late 2010s). Describing the broader study: Stable hyperthyroidism was defined as no progression to ophthalmopathy within 18 months of follow-up. TCR beta repertoire signatures were used to distinguish Graves' ophthalmopathy from Graves' hyperthyroidism and to predict progression to ophthalmopathy. In total, 135 blood samples were TCR-sequenced: approximately 40 ophthalmopathy, some 75 hyperthyroidism and approximately 17 hyperthyroidism-to-ophthalmopathy patients. To explore V-J signatures distinguishing ophthalmopathy from hyperthyroidism, a discovery set of roughly 100 patients (fewer than 45 ophthalmopathy, 57 stable hyperthyroidism) was enrolled. For independent validation, a separate cohort was made up of 18 hyperthyroidism patients plus 17 patients who later progressed from hyperthyroidism to ophthalmopathy. T-cell repertoires of thyroid tissue and blood were compared in 5 or 6 hyperthyroidism patients. Following sample collection, hyperthyroidism patients were given methimazole at a starting dose of 30 mg daily, and ophthalmopathy patients were given high-dose intravenous methylprednisolone. What the authors observed across the whole study: No statistical method was used to set the sample size in advance, and the investigators knew which group each participant was assigned to. In cross-validation, the 13-signature model distinguished ophthalmopathy from stable hyperthyroidism with approximately 90% sensitivity and almost 83% specificity, and in the test set the corresponding values were about 80% and 75%. Most expanded thyroid clonotypes with a frequency above 0.001 also appeared in blood, which suggests that blood repertoires may reflect the immune response in the thyroid. In validation, the model predicted ophthalmopathy progression with roughly 68% sensitivity and 72% to 80% specificity; some 13 predicted patients were CT-confirmed with GO in a median of roughly 6.8 months.

For repertoire sequencing, TCR beta CDR3 regions were amplified from RNA transcripts. HTBI primers and the Qiagen OneStep RT-PCR kit were used in a first-round RT-PCR, which was followed by a second-round multiplex PCR, size selection and purification. Libraries were sequenced on an Illumina HiSeq2000 using paired-end 100 bp reads. For the original study's pipeline: SOAPnuke was used for read processing, and reads with adapters, uncalled bases, a mean Phred below 15, or no exact constant-primer or identifier match were discarded. COPE v1.2.5 was used to merge high-quality paired reads. Clonotypes were defined as unique nucleotide sequences and were aligned to IMGT TRB V, D and J references using MiTCR v1.1. Only V-J combinations with frequency above 0.0001 were analysed, covering 99% to 99.2% of repertoires. For each V-J combination, a TCR clonal expansion and chaos score was defined as the ratio of F50 clonal expansion to chaos observed in the TCRdist matrix. Welch's t-statistics and random forest were used to reduce the features to around 13 V-J combinations, which were then used as input to a naive Bayes classifier. The similarity between thyroid and blood repertoires was quantified using the Morisita-Horn index. Starting from the raw public reads, TCRdb applied fastp trimming at Q25, assembled clones with MiXCR and retained in-frame beta chains. Each entry merges the rows of one CDR3 protein and shows their most common DNA and genes. None of the V and J calls come from the authors' own analysis; TCRdb made them. Across this sample there are 450,000 to 600,000 distinct CDR3 sequences, with under 45% seen only once. The ten largest clonotypes hold 3.5% to 5% of the sample.

Relative to germline, V is 4 bases shorter and J is 7 bases shorter, with 6 bases between their ends. CDR1 and CDR2 are read off the germline V gene as SGHDT and YYEEEE. The CDR3, cysteine through phenylalanine, is 12 amino acids long. Just CDR3 DNA is preserved here, 36 bases in frame from base 1. Worth noting for this clonotype: The clone's antigen remains unknown. No per-base quality is available; no much larger clone lies one base away.

Hyperthyroidism patients were newly diagnosed, were aged 18 to 65 years, and had a disease duration under 2 months. Anyone with other autoimmune diseases, uncontrolled infections, pregnancy or lactation was excluded from the study. Diagnosis was based on clinical symptoms, serum thyroxine, TRAb, thyroid ultrasound and orbital computed tomography. Total RNA was extracted using Trizol reagent, and RNA quality was checked on an Agilent 2100 Bioanalyzer. The TCR was taken from an adult man with Graves' hyperthyroidism. Sequenced sample: peripheral blood or thyroid tissue (not recorded which). The chain couples TRBV5-6 to TRBJ2-6, with no D gene named confidently. The base sequence is TGTGCCAGCAGCGGCGGAGCCAACGTCCTGACTTTC. This yields the protein CASSGGANVLTF.